What follows are 17 T cell receptor beta chains derived from one specimen sequenced in a study of blood T cell repertoires in COVID-19. TCRdb's copy holds only in-frame clones and misses some; the assay was immunoSEQ multiplex PCR. The data contain roughly 180,000 clones, roughly nine tenths of them singletons. Source material: PBMCs or T cells enriched from blood (not recorded which). Receptor source: a young woman who had recovered from COVID-19.

The V gene is TRBV21-1, the J gene TRBJ2-1; the D call of TRBD2 is as the table states it, not checked on the DNA. TRBV21-1 has pseudogene status. The CDR3 loop spans 16 amino acids. For the CDR3, the DNA is TGTGCCAGCAGCTCCCTCCGGGACTACCCCTACAATGAGCAGTTCTTC. Amino acid sequence: CASSSLRDYPYNEQFF.

The chain combines TRBV29-1 with TRBJ1-3; TRBD1 might be the D (6 bases). Deletions cut 4 bases from V and 0 bases from J, with 10 bases between. This CDR3 has 14 amino acids. CDR1 and CDR2 from the germline V gene are SQVTM and ANQGSEA. Here the CDR3 DNA reads TGCAGCGTTGTTAGGGGGAGCTCTGGAAACACCATATATTTT. The encoded protein is CSVVRGSSGNTIYF.

The chain links TRBV2 to TRBJ2-7, with D tentatively TRBD1 (6 bases). The V gene lost 6 bases and the J gene lost 5 bases, with 17 bases spanning the gap. Germline V gives CDR1 SNHLY, CDR2 FYNNEI. This CDR3 spans 14 amino acids. The CDR3 DNA follows: TGTGCCAGCAGCCTCCGACAGGTAATCCACGAGCAGTACTTC. Its translation: CASSLRQVIHEQYF.

The rearrangement links TRBV29-1 to TRBJ1-2; 9 positions match TRBD1. Trimming at V came to 5 bases and at J to 5 bases, leaving 6 bases not matched to a gene. Germline-derived CDR1 and CDR2 are SQVTM and ANQGSEA. The CDR3 extends over 13 amino acids. CDR3 sequence: CSVHRGQEYGYTF. As DNA, the CDR3 is TGCAGCGTTCACAGGGGGCAGGAGTATGGCTACACCTTC.

The V call is TRBV6-1, the J call TRBJ1-4; 7 positions agree with TRBD1. V shed 3 bases and J 2 bases; nucleotides not matched to a gene: 3. Germline CDR1 reads MNHNS; CDR2 reads SASEGT. The length of the CDR3 is 15 residues. The DNA of the CDR3 is TGTGCCAGCAGTGACAGGGGGGCGACTAATGAAAAACTGTTTTTT. This gives the protein CASSDRGATNEKLFF.

This clone showed up just once. The chain uses TRBV19 and TRBJ1-2; TRBD1 matches at 12 bases. The CDR3 has 15 residues. The V gene end was trimmed by 4 bases and the J gene end by 4 bases; junction bases not matched to a gene: 4. Per the germline V gene, CDR1 is LNHDA and CDR2 is SQIVND (reference sequence). The CDR3 loop is CASSTPGQGAYGYTF. DNA for the CDR3: TGTGCCAGTAGTACTCCGGGACAGGGGGCCTATGGCTACACCTTC. Variable domain in full (rest from reference TRBV19 and TRBJ1-2): DGGITQSPKYLFRKEGQNVTLSCEQNLNHDAMYWYRQDPGQGLRLIYYSQIVNDFQKGDIAEGYSVSREKKESFPLTVTSAQKNPTAFYLCASSTPGQGAYGYTFGSGTRLTVV.

This sequence joins TRBV5-4 and TRBJ2-5; 8 bases line up with TRBD1. V lost 5 bases to trimming and J lost 4 bases; unmatched junction nucleotides: 4. This CDR3 is built from 13 residues. Germline values: CDR1 SGHNT, CDR2 YYREEE (reference sequence). CDR3: CASRSTGGETQYF. The CDR3 DNA reads as TGTGCCAGCAGGTCAACAGGGGGAGAGACCCAGTACTTC.

This rearrangement joins TRBV4-1 to TRBJ1-4; D gene uncertain. The ends were cut back, 1 base at V and 4 bases at J, with 7 bases in the middle. The CDR3 runs to 14 residues. The germline V gene has CDR1 MGHRA and CDR2 YSYEKL. In DNA, the CDR3 is TGCGCCAGCAGCCAAGGCGGAGATAATGAAAAACTGTTTTTT. Translating it yields CASSQGGDNEKLFF.

The chain couples TRBV25-1 to TRBJ2-7, with a weak D call TRBD2 (5 bases). The CDR3 length is 11 residues. Germline loops: CDR1 MGHDK, CDR2 SYGVNS. Trimming took off 7 bases at V and 7 bases at J, with 11 bases between the two ends. The CDR3 DNA reads TGTGCCAGCACCCAACGGGGAGAGCAGTACTTC. This encodes CASTQRGEQYF.

The rearrangement links TRBV5-1 to TRBJ2-3, with 9 bases that match TRBD1. CDR1 is SGHRS, CDR2 YFSETQ, per germline. The V segment lost 3 bases and the J segment 6 bases; nucleotides outside the gene matches: 8. The CDR3 extends over 15 amino acids. The CDR3 reads CASSYGDRDRDTQYF. The CDR3 DNA reads as TGCGCCAGCAGCTACGGGGACAGGGATCGTGATACGCAGTATTTT.

V is TRBV30 and J is TRBJ1-1; possibly TRBD1 for D (5 bases). Trimming stripped 0 bases from V and 5 bases from J, with 13 bases between. Germline V gene lookup returns CDR1 GTSNPN and CDR2 SVGIG (reference sequence). This CDR3 comprises 14 residues. CDR3 amino acids: CAWSVLSRGTEAFF. CDR3 DNA: TGTGCCTGGAGTGTACTTAGTCGGGGGACTGAAGCTTTCTTT.

This chain joins TRBV2 and TRBJ1-4, with a possible D match to TRBD1 (6 bases). The V gene's germline CDR1 is SNHLY and CDR2 FYNNEI. The CDR3 extends over 15 amino acids. The germline V and J ends were trimmed by 2 bases and 5 bases, with 12 bases remaining between them. CDR3 sequence reads: CASSEWRTENEKLFF. Written as DNA, the CDR3 is TGTGCCAGCAGTGAATGGAGGACAGAGAATGAAAAACTGTTTTTT.

As DNA, the CDR3 is TGTGCCAGCAGTCCCTTTAGGGACAGGGGGTTTTATTCACCCCTCCACTTT. Protein sequence: CASSPFRDRGFYSPLHF. The chain uses TRBV27 and TRBJ1-6; 11 bases align to TRBD1. The V gene end was trimmed by 5 bases and the J gene end by 8 bases; junction bases not matched to a gene: 11. The CDR3 has 17 amino acids. In germline, CDR1 is MNHEY, CDR2 SMNVEV (reference sequence).

The chain combines TRBV2 with TRBJ1-6; a weak D match, TRBD1 (5 bases). The ends were cut back, 7 bases at V and 6 bases at J, with 13 bases in the middle. Germline-derived CDR1 and CDR2 are SNHLY and FYNNEI. The CDR3 totals 14 residues. CDR3 protein: CASTRQRFNSPLHF. The CDR3 nucleotides read TGTGCCAGCACTAGACAGCGATTTAATTCACCCCTCCACTTT. The variable domain in full, completed from reference TRBV2 and TRBJ1-6, reads EPEVTQTPSHQVTQMGQEVILRCVPISNHLYFYWYRQILGQKVEFLVSFYNNEISEKSEIFDDQFSVERPDGSNFTLKIRSTKLEDSAMYFCASTRQRFNSPLHFGNGTRLTVT.

CDR3 loop: CATNPGRGGTEAFF. The CDR3 region has the DNA TGTGCCACAAACCCGGGCCGCGGGGGCACTGAAGCTTTCTTT. The V and J genes are TRBV2 and TRBJ1-1; possible D gene TRBD1, 5 bases. CDR1 and CDR2 (germline): SNHLY, FYNNEI. The CDR3 consists of 14 residues. V lost 10 bases, J lost 4 bases, and 19 bases lay in between.

The gene calls are TRBV6-2 or TRBV6-3 and TRBJ2-1, with a possible D match to TRBD2 (5 bases). Germline V CDR1 and CDR2: MNHEY, SVGEGT. The CDR3 spans 12 residues. The V and J ends lost 3 bases and 9 bases respectively, with 9 bases between them. The CDR3 DNA reads as TGTGCCAGCAGTTATACTAGGAGTGAGCAGTTCTTC. This codes for CASSYTRSEQFF.

The chain recombines TRBV19 with TRBJ2-7; 8 bases are shared with TRBD1. Germline V CDR1 and CDR2: LNHDA, SQIVND (reference sequence). The CDR3 contains 13 residues. J gave up 6 bases and V 6 bases, and 7 bases lay outside the gene matches. CDR3 coding DNA: TGTGCCAGTAGCCGGGACAGGAGGGTCGAGCAGTACTTC. Protein sequence: CASSRDRRVEQYF. The full variable domain, completed using reference TRBV19 and TRBJ2-7, is DGGITQSPKYLFRKEGQNVTLSCEQNLNHDAMYWYRQDPGQGLRLIYYSQIVNDFQKGDIAEGYSVSREKKESFPLTVTSAQKNPTAFYLCASSRDRRVEQYFGPGTRLTVT.